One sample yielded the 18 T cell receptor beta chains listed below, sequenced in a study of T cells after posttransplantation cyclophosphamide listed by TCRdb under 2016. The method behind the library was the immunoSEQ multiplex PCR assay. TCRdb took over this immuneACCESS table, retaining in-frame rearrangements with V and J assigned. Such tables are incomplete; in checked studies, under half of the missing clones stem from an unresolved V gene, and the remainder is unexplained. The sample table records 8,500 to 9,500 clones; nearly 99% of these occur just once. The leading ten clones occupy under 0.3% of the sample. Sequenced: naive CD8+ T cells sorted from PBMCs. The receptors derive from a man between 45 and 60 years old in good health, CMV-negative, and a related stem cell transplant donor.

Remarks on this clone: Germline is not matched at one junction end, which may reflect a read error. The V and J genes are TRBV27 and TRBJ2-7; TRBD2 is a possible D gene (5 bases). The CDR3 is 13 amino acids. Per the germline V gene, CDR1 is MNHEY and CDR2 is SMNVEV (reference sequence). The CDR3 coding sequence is TGTGCCAGCGGCTTCCGATTTCCCGGACTTTCCTTCTTC. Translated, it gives CASGFRFPGLSFF.

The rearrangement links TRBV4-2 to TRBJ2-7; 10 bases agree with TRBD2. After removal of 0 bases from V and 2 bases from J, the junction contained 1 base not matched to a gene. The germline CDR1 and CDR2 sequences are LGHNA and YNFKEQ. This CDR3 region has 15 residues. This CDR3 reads CASSQELAGAYEQYF. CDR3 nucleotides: TGTGCCAGCAGCCAAGAGCTAGCGGGGGCCTACGAGCAGTACTTC.

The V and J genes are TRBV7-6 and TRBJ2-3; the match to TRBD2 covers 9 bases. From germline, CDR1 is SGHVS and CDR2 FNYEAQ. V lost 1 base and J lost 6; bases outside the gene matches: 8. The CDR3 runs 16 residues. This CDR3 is CASSLEVAGASDTQYF. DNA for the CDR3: TGTGCCAGCAGCTTAGAGGTAGCGGGGGCTTCTGATACGCAGTATTTT.

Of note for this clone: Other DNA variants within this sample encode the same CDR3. CDR3 sequence (DNA): TGTGCCAGTTCCTATTATAATTCACCCCTCCACTTT. Its translation is CASSYYNSPLHF. The gene calls are TRBV9 and TRBJ1-6; D call uncertain. The V and J ends lost 8 bases and 4 bases respectively, with 7 bases between them. Germline V CDR1 and CDR2: SGDLS, YYNGEE. The CDR3 totals 12 residues.

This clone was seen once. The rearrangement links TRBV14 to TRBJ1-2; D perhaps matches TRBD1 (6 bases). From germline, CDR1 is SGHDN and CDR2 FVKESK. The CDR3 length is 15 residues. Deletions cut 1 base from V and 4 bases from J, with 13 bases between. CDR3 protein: CASSQGQGNAYGYTF. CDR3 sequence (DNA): TGTGCCAGCAGCCAAGGGCAGGGGAACGCCTATGGCTACACCTTC.

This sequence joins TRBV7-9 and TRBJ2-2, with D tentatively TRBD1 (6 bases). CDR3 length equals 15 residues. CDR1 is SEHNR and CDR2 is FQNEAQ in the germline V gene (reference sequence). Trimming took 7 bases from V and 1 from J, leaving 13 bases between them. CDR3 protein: CASIGGFQNTGELFF. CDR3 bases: TGTGCCAGCATAGGGGGTTTCCAGAACACCGGGGAGCTGTTTTTT.

The CDR3 loop is CASSIQDENTEAFF. The CDR3 DNA is TGTGCCAGCAGTATACAGGACGAGAACACTGAAGCTTTCTTT. This rearrangement joins TRBV6-5 to TRBJ1-1; D is perhaps TRBD1 (5 bases). Germline CDR1 and CDR2: MNHEY and SVGAGI. The CDR3 length is 14 residues. The V end lost 5 bases, the J end lost 1 base, and 11 bases lay between the germline ends.

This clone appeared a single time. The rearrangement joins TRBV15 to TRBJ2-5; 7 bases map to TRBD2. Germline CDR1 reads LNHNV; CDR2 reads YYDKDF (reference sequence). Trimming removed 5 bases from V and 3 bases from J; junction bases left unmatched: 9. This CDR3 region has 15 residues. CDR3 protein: CATSGPGGFEETQYF. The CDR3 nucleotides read TGTGCCACCAGCGGCCCCGGGGGGTTTGAAGAGACCCAGTACTTC.

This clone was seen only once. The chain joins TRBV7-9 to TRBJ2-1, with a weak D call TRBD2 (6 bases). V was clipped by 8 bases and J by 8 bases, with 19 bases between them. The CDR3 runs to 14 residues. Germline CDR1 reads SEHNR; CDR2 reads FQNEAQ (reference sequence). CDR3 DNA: TGTGCCAGCTATAGACGCGGGGACTCGGATGAGCAGTTCTTC. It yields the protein CASYRRGDSDEQFF.

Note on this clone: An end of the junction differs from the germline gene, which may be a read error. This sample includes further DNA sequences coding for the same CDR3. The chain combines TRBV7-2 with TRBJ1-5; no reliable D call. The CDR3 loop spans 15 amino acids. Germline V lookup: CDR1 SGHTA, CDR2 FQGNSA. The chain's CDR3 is CASSLESYSNQPQHF. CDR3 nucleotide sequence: TGTGCCAGCAGTTTAGAATCCTATAGCAATCAGCCCCAGCATTTT.

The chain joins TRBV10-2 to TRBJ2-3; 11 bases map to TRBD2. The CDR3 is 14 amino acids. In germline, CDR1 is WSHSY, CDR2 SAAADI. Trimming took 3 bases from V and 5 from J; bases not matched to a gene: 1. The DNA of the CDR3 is TGCGCCAGCAGTGAACTAGCGGGAGTAGATACGCAGTATTTT. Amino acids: CASSELAGVDTQYF.

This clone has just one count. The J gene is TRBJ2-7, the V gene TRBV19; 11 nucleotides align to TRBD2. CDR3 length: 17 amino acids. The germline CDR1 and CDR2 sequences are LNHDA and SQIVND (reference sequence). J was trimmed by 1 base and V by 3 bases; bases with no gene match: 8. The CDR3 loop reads CASSIGLAGRLSYEQYF. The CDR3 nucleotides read TGTGCCAGTAGTATCGGACTAGCGGGCAGACTTTCCTACGAGCAGTACTTC.

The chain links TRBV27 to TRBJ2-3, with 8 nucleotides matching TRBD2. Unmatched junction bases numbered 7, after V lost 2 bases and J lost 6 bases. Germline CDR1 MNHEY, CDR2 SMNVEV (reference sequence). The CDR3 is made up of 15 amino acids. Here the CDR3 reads CASSLPAGAPDTQYF. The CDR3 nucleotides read TGTGCCAGCAGTTTACCAGCGGGAGCACCGGATACGCAGTATTTT.

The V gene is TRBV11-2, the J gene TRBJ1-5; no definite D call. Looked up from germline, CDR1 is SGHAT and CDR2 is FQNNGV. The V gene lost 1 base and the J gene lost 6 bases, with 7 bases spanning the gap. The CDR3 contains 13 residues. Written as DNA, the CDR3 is TGTGCCAGCAGCTTAGGAGTTTCTCAGCCCCAGCATTTT. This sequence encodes CASSLGVSQPQHF.

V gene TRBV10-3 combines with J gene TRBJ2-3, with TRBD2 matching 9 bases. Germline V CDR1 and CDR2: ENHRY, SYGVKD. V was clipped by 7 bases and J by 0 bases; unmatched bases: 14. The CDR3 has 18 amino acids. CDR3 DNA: TGTGCCATCAACCAAGAAATCCGACTAGCGGATAGCACAGATACGCAGTATTTT. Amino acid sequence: CAINQEIRLADSTDTQYF.

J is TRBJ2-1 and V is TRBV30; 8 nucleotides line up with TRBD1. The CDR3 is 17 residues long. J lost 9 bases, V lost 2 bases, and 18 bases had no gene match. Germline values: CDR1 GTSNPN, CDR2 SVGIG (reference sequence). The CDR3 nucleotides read TGTGCCTGGAGTCCCGACAGGGGCTTCGCCGTCAGCAGTGAGCAGTTCTTC. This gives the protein CAWSPDRGFAVSSEQFF.

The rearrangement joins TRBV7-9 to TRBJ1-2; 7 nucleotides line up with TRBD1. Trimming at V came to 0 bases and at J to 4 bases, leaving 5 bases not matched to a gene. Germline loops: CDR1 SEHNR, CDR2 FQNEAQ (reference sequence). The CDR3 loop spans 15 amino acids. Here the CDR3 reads CASSLAGGDLYGYTF. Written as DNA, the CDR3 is TGTGCCAGCAGCTTAGCAGGGGGCGACCTCTATGGCTACACCTTC.

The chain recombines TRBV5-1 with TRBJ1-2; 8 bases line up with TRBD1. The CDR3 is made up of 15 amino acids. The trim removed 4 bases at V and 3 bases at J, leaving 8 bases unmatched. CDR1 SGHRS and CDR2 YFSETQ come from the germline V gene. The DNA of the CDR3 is TGCGCCAGCAGCCTCTATGGACAGGGCGACTATGGCTACACCTTC. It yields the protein CASSLYGQGDYGYTF.